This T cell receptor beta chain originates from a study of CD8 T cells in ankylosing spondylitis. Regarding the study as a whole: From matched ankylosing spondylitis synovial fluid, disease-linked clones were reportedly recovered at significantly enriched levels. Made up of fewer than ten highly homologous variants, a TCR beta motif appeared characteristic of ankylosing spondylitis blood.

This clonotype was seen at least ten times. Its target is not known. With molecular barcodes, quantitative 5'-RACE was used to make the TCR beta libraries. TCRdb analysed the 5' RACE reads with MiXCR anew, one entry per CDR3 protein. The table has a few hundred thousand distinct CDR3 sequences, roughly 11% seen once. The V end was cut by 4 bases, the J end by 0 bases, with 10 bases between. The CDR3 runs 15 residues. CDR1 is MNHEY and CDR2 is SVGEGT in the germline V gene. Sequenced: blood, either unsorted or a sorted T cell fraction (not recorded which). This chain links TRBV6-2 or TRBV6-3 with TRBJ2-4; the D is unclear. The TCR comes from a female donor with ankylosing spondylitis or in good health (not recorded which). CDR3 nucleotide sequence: TGTGCCAGCAGTTCGGGTGAGCTAGCCAAAAACATTCAGTACTTC. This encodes CASSSGELAKNIQYF.